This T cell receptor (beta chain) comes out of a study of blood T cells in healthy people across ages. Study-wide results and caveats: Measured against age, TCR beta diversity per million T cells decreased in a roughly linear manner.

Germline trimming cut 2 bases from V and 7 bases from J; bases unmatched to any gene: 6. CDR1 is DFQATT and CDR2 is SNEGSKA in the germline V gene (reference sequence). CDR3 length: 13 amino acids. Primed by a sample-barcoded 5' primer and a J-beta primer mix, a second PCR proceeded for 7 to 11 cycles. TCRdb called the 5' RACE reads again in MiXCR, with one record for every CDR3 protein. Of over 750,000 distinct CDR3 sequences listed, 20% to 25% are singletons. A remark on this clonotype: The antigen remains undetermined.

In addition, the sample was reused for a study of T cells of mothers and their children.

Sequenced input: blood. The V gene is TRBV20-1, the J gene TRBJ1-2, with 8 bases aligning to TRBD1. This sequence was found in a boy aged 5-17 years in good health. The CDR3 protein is CSARTGGIGGYTF. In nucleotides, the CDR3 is TGCAGTGCTAGAACAGGGGGAATAGGTGGCTACACCTTC.